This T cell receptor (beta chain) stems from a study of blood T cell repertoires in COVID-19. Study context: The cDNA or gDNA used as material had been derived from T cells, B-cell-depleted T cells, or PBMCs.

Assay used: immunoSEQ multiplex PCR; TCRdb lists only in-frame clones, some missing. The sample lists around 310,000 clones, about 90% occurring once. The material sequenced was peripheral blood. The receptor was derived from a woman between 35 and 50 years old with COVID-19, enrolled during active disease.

The CDR3 sequence is CASSFGQGDSPLHF. The CDR3 nucleotides are TGTGCCAGCAGCTTCGGACAGGGAGATTCACCCCTCCACTTT. J is TRBJ1-6 and V is TRBV9; 8 bases align to TRBD1. V shed 4 bases, J shed 8 bases, and the junction held 5 bases outside the gene matches. The CDR3 covers 14 residues. Germline CDR1 reads SGDLS; CDR2 reads YYNGEE.